This TCR beta chain was observed in a study of T cell clones after liver transplantation. Overall study: Standard immunosuppression, with no induction, continued until 12-24 months after transplant. Tolerant meant at least one year fully off immunosuppression without liver enzymes above twice normal. Regarding the study as a whole: Post-transplant time points were not standardized, so conclusions are preliminary. Graft donor-reactive T cells may have migrated into the graft rather than being deleted.

V lost 4 bases to trimming and J lost 2 bases, with 18 bases between them. Germline V gene sequence: CDR1 GTSNPN, CDR2 SVGIG (reference sequence). The CDR3 spans 17 residues. Profiled with immunoSEQ multiplex PCR; TCRdb holds only in-frame clones, not every one. The sample has about 120,000 clones, about nine tenths seen once. With regard to this clone: Antigen specificity is unknown.

The chain uses TRBV30 and TRBJ2-6, with a weak D call TRBD2 (5 bases). This clonotype was obtained from a human patient who received a liver transplant. These T cells may partly come from the graft donor. The sample here was CD4+ T cells from blood, taken 12 months after liver transplant. The chain's CDR3 is CAWTQEAGGPGANVLTF. The CDR3 nucleotides read TGTGCCTGGACTCAAGAAGCAGGCGGGCCTGGGGCCAACGTCCTGACTTTC.